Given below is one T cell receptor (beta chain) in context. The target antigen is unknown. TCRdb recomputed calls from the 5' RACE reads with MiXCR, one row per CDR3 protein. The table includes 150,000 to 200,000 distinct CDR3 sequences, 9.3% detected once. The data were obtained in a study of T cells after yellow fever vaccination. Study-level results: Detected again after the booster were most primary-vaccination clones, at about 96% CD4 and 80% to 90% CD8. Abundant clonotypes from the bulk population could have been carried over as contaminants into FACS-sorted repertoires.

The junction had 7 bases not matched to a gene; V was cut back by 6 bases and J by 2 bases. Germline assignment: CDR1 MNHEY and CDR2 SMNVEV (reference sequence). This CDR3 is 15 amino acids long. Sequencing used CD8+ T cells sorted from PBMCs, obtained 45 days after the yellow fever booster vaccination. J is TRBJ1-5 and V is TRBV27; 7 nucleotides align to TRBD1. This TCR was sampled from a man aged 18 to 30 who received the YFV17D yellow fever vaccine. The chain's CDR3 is CASRPQGGGNQPQHF. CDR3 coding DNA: TGTGCCAGCAGACCTCAGGGGGGGGGCAATCAGCCCCAGCATTTT.